This is a list of T cell receptor beta chains from one sample in a study of shared clonotypes between healthy human individuals. Clones were read by immunoSEQ multiplex PCR, and TCRdb kept only the in-frame ones, dropping some. The sample lists over a million clones, roughly 74% seen once, with roughly 0.65% in the top ten. The specimen was memory CD4+ T cells from PBMCs. These receptors were collected from a man aged 18 to 29 in good health. Some clones in this sample may be carry-over from other donors' samples. Both conserved end residues are part of each CDR3. D genes are given only for firm matches. Some rows have no size entry. The others give once, few or many, or a class for an expanded clone.

clone size	V gene	J gene	D gene	CDR3 protein	CDR3 DNA
.	TRBV2	TRBJ2-1	.	CASSRDDATREQFF	TGTGCCAGCAGCCGCGACGACGCAACCAGGGAGCAGTTCTTC
.	TRBV5-1	TRBJ2-7	.	CASSGISGTYEQYF	TGCGCCAGCAGCGGTATTAGCGGTACCTACGAGCAGTACTTC
.	TRBV6-5	TRBJ2-3	.	CASSFREATDTQYF	TGTGCCAGCAGTTTTCGTGAGGCGACAGATACGCAGTATTTT
few	TRBV5-6	TRBJ2-5	.	CASSFRLETQYF	TGTGCCAGCAGCTTCCGCTTGGAGACCCAGTACTTC
few	TRBV5-1	TRBJ2-2	.	CASSLLGSGNTGELFF	TGCGCCAGCAGCTTGCTTGGTAGCGGCAACACCGGGGAGCTGTTTTTT
.	TRBV28	TRBJ1-1	.	CASVGVNTEAFF	TGTGCCAGCGTAGGGGTGAACACTGAAGCTTTCTTT
.	TRBV15	TRBJ1-5	.	CATSRARNSNQPQHF	TGTGCCACCAGCAGAGCTAGAAATAGCAATCAGCCCCAGCATTTT
medium-sized	TRBV4-2	TRBJ1-1	.	CASSQGGTNTEAFF	TGTGCCAGCAGCCAGGGGGGAACGAACACTGAAGCTTTCTTT
.	TRBV11-2	TRBJ2-1	.	CASSPLNPGTRSYNEQFF	TGTGCCAGCAGCCCCCTTAATCCGGGGACCAGATCTTACAATGAGCAGTTCTTC
many	TRBV19	TRBJ1-5	.	CACHGDTQIPNQPQHF	TGTGCCTGTCACGGGGACACTCAAATCCCCAATCAGCCCCAGCATTTT
.	TRBV7-2	TRBJ1-1	.	CASSLVGGAGNTEAFF	TGTGCCAGCAGCTTAGTGGGGGGCGCGGGGAACACTGAAGCTTTCTTT
.	TRBV5-1	TRBJ2-3	.	CASSLLALDTQYF	TGCGCCAGCAGCTTGTTAGCCCTAGATACGCAGTATTTT
many	TRBV11-2	TRBJ2-2	.	CASSFTPTGSAGELFF	TGTGCCAGCAGCTTCACACCAACAGGGTCGGCCGGGGAGCTGTTTTTT
.	TRBV5-1	TRBJ2-7	TRBD1	CASSSSRDRPYEQYF	TGCGCCAGCAGCTCGTCCCGGGACAGACCCTACGAGCAGTACTTC
.	TRBV18	TRBJ2-5	.	CASSPSWVGETQYF	TGTGCCAGCTCACCTTCCTGGGTAGGGGAGACCCAGTACTTC
.	TRBV27	TRBJ1-2	.	CASRGSSAYYGYTF	TGTGCCAGCAGGGGGAGCAGTGCCTACTATGGCTACACCTTC
.	TRBV28	TRBJ2-7	TRBD2	CASSWGGLDEQYF	TGTGCCAGCAGCTGGGGAGGGCTGGACGAGCAGTACTTC
few	TRBV6-7	TRBJ2-5	TRBD2	CASNLAGPWGETQYF	TGTGCCAGCAACCTAGCGGGACCCTGGGGGGAGACCCAGTACTTC
.	TRBV28	TRBJ1-5	TRBD1	CASSEDRAEQPQHF	TGTGCCAGCAGCGAGGACAGGGCTGAGCAGCCCCAGCATTTT
.	TRBV4-3	TRBJ2-3	TRBD2	CASSQQGTSGADTQYF	TGCGCCAGCAGCCAACAGGGAACTAGCGGAGCAGATACGCAGTATTTT
.	TRBV19	TRBJ1-2	.	CASRGSPGANYGYTF	TGTGCCAGTAGGGGCAGCCCTGGAGCTAACTATGGCTACACCTTC
.	TRBV27	TRBJ1-5	.	CASSLSSHQPQHF	TGTGCCAGCAGTTTATCGAGCCATCAGCCCCAGCATTTT
few	TRBV7-8	TRBJ1-2	.	CASSLSPTGYTF	TGTGCCAGCAGCTTAAGCCCCACTGGCTACACCTTC
.	TRBV6-1	TRBJ2-1	.	CASRAMRRGNEQFF	TGTGCCAGCAGGGCGATGCGGAGAGGGAATGAGCAGTTCTTC
.	TRBV28	TRBJ2-1	TRBD1	CASSSPHETGGDEQFF	TGTGCCAGCAGTTCGCCCCACGAGACAGGGGGTGATGAGCAGTTCTTC
few	TRBV6-5	TRBJ1-1	.	CASSYGGQGLSEAFF	TGTGCCAGCAGTTACGGTGGGCAGGGGCTCTCTGAAGCTTTCTTT
.	TRBV6-6	TRBJ2-2	.	CASSSLPLLNTGELFF	TGTGCCAGCAGTTCCCTCCCCCTCCTGAACACCGGGGAGCTGTTTTTT
.	TRBV19	TRBJ2-1	TRBD2	CASSEGLAGEDNEQFF	TGTGCCAGTAGCGAGGGACTAGCGGGAGAGGACAATGAGCAGTTCTTC
many	TRBV7-9	TRBJ2-7	.	CASSPETVSYEQYF	TGTGCCAGCAGCCCCGAGACGGTCTCCTACGAGCAGTACTTC
.	TRBV18	TRBJ1-1	.	CASSPTRGTEAFF	TGTGCCAGCTCACCCACGAGGGGCACTGAAGCTTTCTTT
.	TRBV19	TRBJ1-1	TRBD1	CASSIVSGQGASEAFF	TGTGCCAGTAGTATAGTATCGGGACAGGGGGCCTCTGAAGCTTTCTTT
.	TRBV28	TRBJ2-1	.	CASSSSVNEQFF	TGTGCCAGCAGTTCTTCTGTCAATGAGCAGTTCTTC
.	TRBV2	TRBJ2-1	TRBD1	CASSPDRQNNEQFF	TGTGCCAGCAGCCCGGACAGGCAAAACAATGAGCAGTTCTTC
.	TRBV5-5	TRBJ1-2	TRBD1	CASGFTGQDIYGYTF	TGTGCCAGCGGATTTACTGGACAGGATATCTATGGCTACACCTTC
.	TRBV2	TRBJ2-5	.	CASSPTGWEEETQYF	TGTGCCAGCAGTCCTACAGGGTGGGAGGAAGAGACCCAGTACTTC
.	TRBV28	TRBJ2-7	TRBD1	CASSFFLRGLSNGQGGYEQYF	TGTGCCAGCAGTTTCTTTCTACGGGGGCTCTCAAATGGACAGGGCGGGTACGAGCAGTACTTC
.	TRBV7-3	TRBJ2-2	TRBD1	CASSSSGTGNRELFF	TGTGCCAGCAGCTCTTCCGGGACAGGGAACCGGGAGCTGTTTTTT
once	TRBV19	TRBJ2-2	.	CASSIVGGSGELFF	TGTGCCAGTAGTATAGTGGGCGGCTCCGGGGAGCTGTTTTTT
many	TRBV30	TRBJ1-1	TRBD1	CAWTGTVNTEAFF	TGTGCCTGGACCGGGACAGTGAACACTGAAGCTTTCTTT
.	TRBV5-1	TRBJ2-1	TRBD2	CASSLGVAGGVEQFF	TGCGCCAGCAGCTTGGGGGTAGCGGGAGGTGTTGAGCAGTTCTTC
few	TRBV30	TRBJ1-1	.	CAWSLTEAFF	TGTGCCTGGAGTCTAACTGAAGCTTTCTTT